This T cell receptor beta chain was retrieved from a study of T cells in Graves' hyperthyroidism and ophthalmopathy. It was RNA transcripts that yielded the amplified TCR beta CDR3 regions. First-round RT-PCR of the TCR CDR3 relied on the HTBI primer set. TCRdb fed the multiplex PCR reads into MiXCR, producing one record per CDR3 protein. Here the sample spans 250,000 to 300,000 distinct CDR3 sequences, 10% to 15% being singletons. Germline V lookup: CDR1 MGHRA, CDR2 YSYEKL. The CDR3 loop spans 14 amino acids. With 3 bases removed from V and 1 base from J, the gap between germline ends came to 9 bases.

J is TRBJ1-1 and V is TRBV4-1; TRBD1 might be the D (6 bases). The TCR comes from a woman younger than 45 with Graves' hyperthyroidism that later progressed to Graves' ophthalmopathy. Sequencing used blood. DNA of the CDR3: TGCGCCAGCAGCCATAGGGGGACGAACACTGAAGCTTTCTTT. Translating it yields CASSHRGTNTEAFF.